The 18 T cell receptor beta chains below all came from one sample that was sequenced in a study of blood T cells in healthy people across ages. The use of a sample-barcoded 5' primer and a J-beta primer mix characterized a second PCR of 7 to 11 cycles. One entry per CDR3 protein results from TCRdb running MiXCR on the 5' RACE reads. This sample carries about 830,000 distinct CDR3 sequences, roughly 60% of them seen once, and the ten largest clones take 22%. The sequencing input was blood. These receptors originate from a young man in good health.

This clonotype was counted at least ten times. CDR3 region: CASSLLATSGSNEQFF. The CDR3 DNA reads as TGTGCCAGCAGCTTACTGGCGACTAGCGGGAGCAATGAGCAGTTCTTC. The rearrangement joins TRBV7-2 to TRBJ2-1; 12 bases line up with TRBD2. V was pared by 2 bases and J by 6 bases, with 5 bases of the junction left unmatched. This CDR3 has 16 amino acids. Germline CDR1 SGHTA, CDR2 FQGNSA.

CDR3 sequence (DNA): TGTGCCACCGGGGTAATGGAGAACACTGAAGCTTTCTTT. Translated: CATGVMENTEAFF. This chain uses TRBV7-9 with TRBJ1-1; unclear D gene. Germline V gives CDR1 SEHNR, CDR2 FQNEAQ (reference sequence). V shed 10 bases and J shed 1 base, with 13 bases lying between them. The CDR3 loop spans 13 amino acids.

The chain is built from TRBV20-1 and TRBJ2-5; TRBD2 might be the D (6 bases). CDR1 and CDR2 (germline): DFQATT, SNEGSKA (reference sequence). V gave up 3 bases and J gave up 2 bases, with 13 bases separating them. This CDR3 has 14 residues. This chain's CDR3 is CSAREGGNQETQYF. DNA of the CDR3: TGCAGTGCTAGGGAAGGAGGGAATCAAGAGACCCAGTACTTC.

This clonotype was observed a few times. This sequence joins TRBV28 and TRBJ2-1, with 8 bases that match TRBD2. Per the germline V gene, CDR1 is MDHEN and CDR2 is SYDVKM. The CDR3 loop spans 14 amino acids. Trimming at V came to 5 bases and at J to 4 bases, leaving 4 bases not matched to a gene. The CDR3 here is CASSGASGYNEQFF. CDR3 sequence (DNA): TGTGCCAGCAGTGGGGCTAGCGGGTACAATGAGCAGTTCTTC.

This clonotype has only a few counts. The chain has TRBV7-8 and TRBJ2-3; 8 nucleotides line up with TRBD2. This CDR3 has 16 residues. Trimming took 4 bases from V and 3 from J; bases not matched to a gene: 9. The germline V gene has CDR1 SGHVS and CDR2 FQNEAQ. CDR3 residues: CASSSSLIAGTDTQYF. DNA for the CDR3: TGTGCCAGCAGCTCGAGTCTCATAGCGGGGACAGATACGCAGTATTTT. The full variable domain, its missing parts supplied by reference TRBV7-8 and TRBJ2-3, is GAGVSQSPRYKVAKRGQDVALRCDPISGHVSLFWYQQALGQGPEFLTYFQNEAQLDKSGLPSDRFFAERPEGSVSTLKIQRTQQEDSAVYLCASSSSLIAGTDTQYFGPGTRLTVL.

In its sample, this clonotype was seen many times. V usage is TRBV5-1 and J usage is TRBJ2-1, with D possibly being TRBD1 or TRBD2 (5 bases each). CDR3 size: 12 residues. V lost 4 bases to trimming and J lost 9 bases, with 11 bases between them. The V gene's germline CDR1 is SGHRS and CDR2 YFSETQ. CDR3 sequence (DNA): TGCGCCAGCAGCAGTAGTGGGGGTGAGCAGTTCTTC. Translation gives CASSSSGGEQFF.

The chain links TRBV4-2 to TRBJ2-3; 12 bases agree with TRBD2. Looked up from germline, CDR1 is LGHNA and CDR2 is YNFKEQ. Trimming removed 4 bases from V and 5 bases from J; junction bases left unmatched: 13. This CDR3 is 18 amino acids long. The CDR3 bases are TGTGCCAGCAGCCCACCAACGGGCCTAGCGGGAGGGGGAGATACGCAGTATTTT. This encodes CASSPPTGLAGGGDTQYF.

This chain uses TRBV6-5 with TRBJ2-5; D call uncertain. The better agreement between TRBJ2-7 and the DNA end casts doubt on the J call. This CDR3 comprises 14 residues. CDR1 is MNHEY and CDR2 is SVGAGI in the germline V gene. The CDR3 loop is CASSYYGNSYEQYF. The CDR3 coding sequence is TGTGCCAGCAGTTACTACGGCAACTCCTACGAGCAGTACTTC.

The V gene is TRBV14, the J gene TRBJ2-3; D remains unclear. Germline lookup yields CDR1 SGHDN and CDR2 FVKESK. Trimming pared 1 base from V and 6 bases from J, leaving 8 bases between. CDR3 size: 13 residues. CDR3 in amino acids: CASSQGFGDTQYF. CDR3 in DNA: TGTGCCAGCAGCCAAGGGTTCGGGGATACGCAGTATTTT.

This chain connects TRBV15 to TRBJ2-4, with D perhaps TRBD1 or TRBD2 (5 bases each). The V gene lost 5 bases and the J gene lost 14 bases, with 22 bases spanning the gap. This CDR3 is built from 14 residues. Germline loops: CDR1 LNHNV, CDR2 YYDKDF (reference sequence). CDR3 DNA sequence: TGTGCCACCAGCCCCGAACTAAGTCGGGACGGAGAGTACTTC. Protein: CATSPELSRDGEYF.

In the case of this clonotype: A much larger clonotype is one base distant, so this may be a read error. The CDR3 DNA reads TGTGCCAGCAGTGTTCTCAACTCCTACGAGCAGTACTTC. Translating it yields CASSVLNSYEQYF. V and J are TRBV28 and TRBJ2-7, with D unclear. Deletions cut 5 bases from V and 0 bases from J, with 8 bases between. CDR1 is MDHEN, CDR2 SYDVKM, per germline. CDR3 size: 13 residues. Complete variable domain (other parts from reference TRBV28 and TRBJ2-7): DVKVTQSSRYLVKRTGEKVFLECVQDMDHENMFWYRQDPGLGLRLIYFSYDVKMKEKGDIPEGYSVSREKKERFSLILESASTNQTSMYLCASSVLNSYEQYFGPGTRLTVT.

J is TRBJ2-1 and V is TRBV30; D unclear. The CDR3 sequence is 12 residues long. CDR1 and CDR2 (germline): GTSNPN, SVGIG (reference sequence). V was shortened by 0 bases and J by 7 bases, with 7 bases between the two germline ends. CDR3 coding DNA: TGTGCCTGGAGTGTCTCTCGGAATGAGCAGTTCTTC. Translating it yields CAWSVSRNEQFF. Drawing the rest from reference TRBV30 and TRBJ2-1, the complete variable domain is SQTIHQWPATLVQPVGSPLSLECTVEGTSNPNLYWYRQAAGRGLQLLFYSVGIGQISSEVPQNLSASRPQDRQFILSSKKLLLSDSGFYLCAWSVSRNEQFFGPGTRLTVL.

This clonotype was observed a few times. The chain employs TRBV6-5 and TRBJ1-2, with no clear D. Trimming stripped 6 bases from V and 4 bases from J, with 12 bases between. The CDR3 loop spans 13 amino acids. Germline V CDR1 and CDR2: MNHEY, SVGAGI. As DNA, the CDR3 is TGTGCCAGCAGGGATAAATTATTCTATGGCTACACCTTC. Encoded protein: CASRDKLFYGYTF.

This chain links TRBV10-3 with TRBJ2-7; tentative D call: TRBD2 (6 bases). The germline V gene has CDR1 ENHRY and CDR2 SYGVKD. The ends were cut back, 6 bases at V and 0 bases at J, with 12 bases in the middle. The CDR3 runs to 14 residues. CDR3 in amino acids: CAIRDSGNSYEQYF. The CDR3 DNA is TGTGCCATCAGGGATAGCGGTAACTCCTACGAGCAGTACTTC.

The chain joins TRBV5-1 to TRBJ2-5; D ambiguous. The CDR3 loop spans 13 amino acids. Trimming removed 5 bases from V and 1 base from J, with 9 bases in between. Germline lookup yields CDR1 SGHRS and CDR2 YFSETQ. CDR3 amino acids: CASRSQSQETQYF. The CDR3 DNA reads as TGCGCCAGCAGGTCCCAGTCCCAAGAGACCCAGTACTTC.

CDR3: CASSPAPGGGQPQHF. The CDR3 DNA reads TGTGCCAGCAGTCCGGCTCCAGGGGGCGGTCAGCCCCAGCATTTT. The chain carries TRBV28 and TRBJ1-5, with 8 bases matching TRBD1. Germline V gene sequence: CDR1 MDHEN, CDR2 SYDVKM. The ends lost 5 bases at V and 6 bases at J; junction bases unmatched: 9. The CDR3 covers 15 residues.

A few counts support this clonotype. A much larger clone differs by one base, so this may be a read error. The J gene is TRBJ2-7, the V gene TRBV20-1, with no clear D. The CDR3 contains 11 residues. In germline, CDR1 is DFQATT, CDR2 SNEGSKA (reference sequence). With 0 bases removed from V and 7 bases from J, the gap between germline ends came to 7 bases. The CDR3 protein is CSARDPQEQYF. Written as DNA, the CDR3 is TGCAGTGCTAGAGATCCTCAGGAGCAGTACTTC.

In this sample, this clonotype turned up a few times. The rearrangement links TRBV15 to TRBJ2-1; 7 bases agree with TRBD2. With 8 bases clipped from V and 5 bases from J, the junction kept 6 bases outside the gene matches. The CDR3 extends over 13 amino acids. The V gene's germline CDR1 is LNHNV and CDR2 YYDKDF (reference sequence). CDR3 sequence reads: CATLRRGNNEQFF. The CDR3 DNA reads as TGTGCCACCCTTCGGCGGGGGAACAATGAGCAGTTCTTC.